Below are 13 T cell receptor beta chains sequenced from a single sample in a study of shared clonotypes between healthy human individuals. Profiling relied on immunoSEQ multiplex PCR, and the TCRdb table lists in-frame clones only, not all of them. The sample holds some 2,400,000 clones, about 94% seen once. The specimen was naive CD4+ T cells sorted from blood. The sample's subset: CD45RA+ positively selected. These receptors originate from a man between 18 and 35 years old in good health.

The V gene is TRBV7-2, the J gene TRBJ1-5, with 9 bases aligning to TRBD1. Germline V CDR1 and CDR2: SGHTA, FQGNSA. The CDR3 extends over 14 amino acids. V trimming: 4 bases; J trimming: 5 bases; junction bases outside the gene matches: 3. The CDR3 nucleotides read TGTGCCAGCAGCTCACAGGGGGCATATCAGCCCCAGCATTTT. Protein product: CASSSQGAYQPQHF.

The V gene is TRBV6-4, the J gene TRBJ1-6; unclear D gene. Germline V gene data show CDR1 as MRHNA and CDR2 as SNTAGT. Trimming left V 1 base short and J 7 bases short, with 11 bases between. The CDR3 totals 15 residues. DNA of the CDR3: TGTGCCAGCAGTGACTTCGCCAGCTCCAATTCACCCCTCCACTTT. Its translation: CASSDFASSNSPLHF.

The gene calls are TRBV11-2 and TRBJ2-1, with D uncertain. The CDR3 is 15 amino acids. Germline lookup yields CDR1 SGHAT and CDR2 FQNNGV. V gave up 0 bases and J gave up 3 bases, with 9 bases separating them. CDR3 in DNA: TGTGCCAGCAGCTTAGATGTCGCAATCTACAATGAGCAGTTCTTC. Translation gives CASSLDVAIYNEQFF.

The chain links TRBV7-2 to TRBJ2-2, with 7 bases identical to TRBD2. The CDR3 extends over 15 amino acids. The trim removed 5 bases at V and 3 bases at J, leaving 6 bases unmatched. CDR1 and CDR2 from the germline V gene are SGHTA and FQGNSA. CDR3 residues: CASSLGTKDTGELFF. The DNA of the CDR3 is TGTGCCAGCAGCCTCGGGACTAAAGACACCGGGGAGCTGTTTTTT.

This chain links TRBV28 with TRBJ2-3; the match to TRBD2 covers 8 bases. Trimming at V came to 6 bases and at J to 4 bases, leaving 9 bases not matched to a gene. The CDR3 has 15 residues. Germline values: CDR1 MDHEN, CDR2 SYDVKM. The CDR3 region has the DNA TGTGCCAGCAGACTCCGGGGGGGATTTGCAGATACGCAGTATTTT. Encoded protein: CASRLRGGFADTQYF. The full variable domain, its missing parts supplied by reference TRBV28 and TRBJ2-3, is DVKVTQSSRYLVKRTGEKVFLECVQDMDHENMFWYRQDPGLGLRLIYFSYDVKMKEKGDIPEGYSVSREKKERFSLILESASTNQTSMYLCASRLRGGFADTQYFGPGTRLTVL.

The chain links TRBV15 to TRBJ1-5; perhaps TRBD1 as D (5 bases). The germline V and J ends were trimmed by 4 bases and 3 bases, with 10 bases remaining between them. This CDR3 has 14 residues. Looked up from germline, CDR1 is LNHNV and CDR2 is YYDKDF (reference sequence). The CDR3 spells CATSIQGSNQPQHF. The DNA for the CDR3 is TGTGCCACCAGCATCCAGGGCTCCAATCAGCCCCAGCATTTT.

CDR3 residues: CASSLGGQHHEQYF. For the CDR3, the DNA is TGTGCCAGCAGCTTAGGCGGACAGCACCACGAGCAGTACTTC. V and J are TRBV11-2 and TRBJ2-7; tentatively, D is TRBD1 (6 bases). V lost 1 base, J lost 5 bases, and 12 bases lay in between. CDR1 SGHAT and CDR2 FQNNGV come from the germline V gene. The CDR3 runs 14 residues.

The chain recombines TRBV6-5 with TRBJ2-2; D gene unclear. Looked up from germline, CDR1 is MNHEY and CDR2 is SVGAGI. The CDR3 covers 12 residues. V was clipped by 9 bases and J by 1 base, with 6 bases between them. The chain's CDR3 is CASARNTGELFF. The CDR3 coding sequence is TGTGCCAGTGCCCGGAACACCGGGGAGCTGTTTTTT.

A single count supports this clone. The chain carries TRBV5-1 and TRBJ2-5, with TRBD2 as a possible D gene (5 bases). CDR3 length equals 15 residues. The germline gives CDR1 SGHRS, CDR2 YFSETQ. The ends were cut back, 1 base at V and 4 bases at J, with 14 bases in the middle. DNA of the CDR3: TGCGCCAGCAGCTTGTCCGGGGTTGTAGGAGAGACCCAGTACTTC. This gives the protein CASSLSGVVGETQYF.

V usage is TRBV7-9 and J usage is TRBJ1-6; D is perhaps TRBD1 (5 bases). CDR3 length: 14 residues. Germline V gene sequence: CDR1 SEHNR, CDR2 FQNEAQ (reference sequence). The ends were cut back, 1 base at V and 7 bases at J, with 8 bases in the middle. In nucleotides, the CDR3 is TGTGCCAGCAGCTTAGAGGGACGGAATTCACCCCTCCACTTT. The encoded protein is CASSLEGRNSPLHF. Drawing the rest from reference TRBV7-9 and TRBJ1-6, the complete variable domain is DTGVSQNPRHKITKRGQNVTFRCDPISEHNRLYWYRQTLGQGPEFLTYFQNEAQLEKSRLLSDRFSAERPKGSFSTLEIQRTEQGDSAMYLCASSLEGRNSPLHFGNGTRLTVT.

The rearrangement joins TRBV28 to TRBJ2-1, with D unresolved. Trimming shortened V by 2 bases and J by 3 bases, and 11 bases separated the two germline ends. CDR1 is MDHEN and CDR2 is SYDVKM in the germline V gene. This CDR3 is 15 amino acids long. The CDR3 here is CASSLGTPIYNEQFF. The CDR3 DNA reads as TGTGCCAGCAGTTTAGGTACCCCCATCTACAATGAGCAGTTCTTC. Variable domain in full (rest from reference TRBV28 and TRBJ2-1): DVKVTQSSRYLVKRTGEKVFLECVQDMDHENMFWYRQDPGLGLRLIYFSYDVKMKEKGDIPEGYSVSREKKERFSLILESASTNQTSMYLCASSLGTPIYNEQFFGPGTRLTVL.

The V gene is TRBV2, the J gene TRBJ2-3, with 7 bases fitting TRBD2. Germline assignment: CDR1 SNHLY and CDR2 FYNNEI. V dropped 5 bases and J dropped 0; count of bases not matched to a gene: 8. This CDR3 is 16 amino acids long. CDR3 sequence reads: CASSPRAGSSTDTQYF. CDR3 DNA: TGTGCCAGCAGTCCTCGAGCGGGGAGTAGCACAGATACGCAGTATTTT.

Concerning this clone: This same CDR3 is encoded by further DNA sequences in the sample. J is TRBJ2-1 and V is TRBV30; no reliable D call. Deletions cut 3 bases from V and 6 bases from J, with 6 bases between. Germline values: CDR1 GTSNPN, CDR2 SVGIG (reference sequence). The CDR3 totals 11 residues. CDR3 amino acids: CAWSDPNEQFF. The CDR3 DNA reads as TGTGCCTGGAGCGACCCCAATGAGCAGTTCTTC.